Sequencing of this TCR beta chain was carried out in a study of shared clonotypes between healthy human individuals. Broader study findings: Deeper or shallower sequencing was expected to change how clonotypes are shared among donors. Naive subsets typically showed greater estimated richness than memory subsets.

Sequencing used immunoSEQ multiplex PCR; TCRdb keeps in-frame clones, though not all of them. The table lists some 2,100,000 clones, 90% to 97% of them singletons. V lost 4 bases and J 1 base, leaving 7 bases between the germline ends. Germline CDR1 reads GTSNPN; CDR2 reads SVGIG (reference sequence). The CDR3 contains 12 residues. Regarding this clone: What it binds is unknown.

The chain has TRBV30 and TRBJ1-1; the D is unclear. The sequence was obtained from a man aged 18 to 29 in good health. The sample taken for sequencing was naive CD4+ T cells sorted from blood. Specified subset: CD45RA+ positively selected. The CDR3 sequence is CAWTESNTEAFF. The CDR3 nucleotides read TGTGCCTGGACGGAATCGAACACTGAAGCTTTCTTT.